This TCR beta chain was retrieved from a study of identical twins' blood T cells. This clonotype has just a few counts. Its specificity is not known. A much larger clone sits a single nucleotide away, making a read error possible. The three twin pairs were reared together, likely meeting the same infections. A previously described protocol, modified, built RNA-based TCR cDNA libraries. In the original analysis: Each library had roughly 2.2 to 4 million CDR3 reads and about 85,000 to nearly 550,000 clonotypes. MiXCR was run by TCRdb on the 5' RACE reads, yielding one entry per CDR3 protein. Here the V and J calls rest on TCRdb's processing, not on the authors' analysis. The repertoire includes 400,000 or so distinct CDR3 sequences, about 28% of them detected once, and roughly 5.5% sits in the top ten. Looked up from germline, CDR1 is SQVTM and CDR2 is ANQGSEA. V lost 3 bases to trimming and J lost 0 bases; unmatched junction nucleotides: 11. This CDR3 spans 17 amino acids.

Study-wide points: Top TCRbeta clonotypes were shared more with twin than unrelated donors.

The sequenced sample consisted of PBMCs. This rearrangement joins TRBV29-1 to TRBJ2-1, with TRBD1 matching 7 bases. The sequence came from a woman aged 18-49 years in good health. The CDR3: CSVEIGTAFSSYNEQFF. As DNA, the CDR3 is TGCAGCGTTGAGATTGGGACAGCCTTTAGCTCCTACAATGAGCAGTTCTTC.